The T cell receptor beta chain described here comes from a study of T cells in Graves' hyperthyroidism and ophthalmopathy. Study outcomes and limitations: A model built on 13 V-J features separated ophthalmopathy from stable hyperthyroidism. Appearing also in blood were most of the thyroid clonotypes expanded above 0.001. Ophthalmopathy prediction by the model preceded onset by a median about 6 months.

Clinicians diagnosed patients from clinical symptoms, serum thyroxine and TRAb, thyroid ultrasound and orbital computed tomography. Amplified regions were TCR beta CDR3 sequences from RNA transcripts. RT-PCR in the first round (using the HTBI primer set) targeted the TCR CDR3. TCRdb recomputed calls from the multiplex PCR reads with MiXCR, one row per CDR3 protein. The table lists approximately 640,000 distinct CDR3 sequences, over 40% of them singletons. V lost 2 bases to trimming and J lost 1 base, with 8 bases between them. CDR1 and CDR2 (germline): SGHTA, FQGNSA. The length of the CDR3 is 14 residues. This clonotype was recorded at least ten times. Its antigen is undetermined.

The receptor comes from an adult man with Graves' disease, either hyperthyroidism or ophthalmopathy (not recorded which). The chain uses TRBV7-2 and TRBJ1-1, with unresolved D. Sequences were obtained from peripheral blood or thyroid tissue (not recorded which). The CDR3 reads CASSLMGANTEAFF. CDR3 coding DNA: TGTGCCAGCAGCTTAATGGGAGCGAACACTGAAGCTTTCTTT.